The present TCR beta chain was sequenced within a study of shared T cell receptors in the human thymus (dated by TCRdb to 2020 to 2023). Regarding the complete study: The study examined how self-reactive, shared T-cell receptor alpha chains are generated in the human thymus.

The protocol used for the library was the immunoSEQ multiplex PCR assay. TCRdb obtained this table from immuneACCESS and retained in-frame rearrangements with V and J assigned. These tables miss some clones; where compared with another copy, unresolved V genes account for less than half of the shortfall, and the remainder is unexplained. The sample records approximately 580,000 clones, about 84% of which are singletons. The top ten clones comprise more than 0.01% of the sample. CDR1 and CDR2 are drawn from the germline V gene: MNHNS, SASEGT. Including the terminal cysteine and phenylalanine, the CDR3 comprises 15 residues. Of all the DNA, just the CDR3 is kept, 45 bases in frame from base 1. V lost 5 bases and J lost 9 bases, and the count of bases not matched to a germline gene is 12. Concerning this clone: Its cognate antigen has yet to be identified. Qualities for individual bases were not recorded, and no much larger clone is one base off.

The same data also went into a second study, on human thymus T cells. Reported in the second study: Immunologically healthy infants undergoing open corrective cardiac surgery for congenital heart defects in Finland were used as donors. Thymus tissue was obtained as surgical resects removed during corrective cardiac surgery. Both the thymic and the peripheral blood repertoires appeared to show biased V and J gene segment usage. The related research reported highly overlapping thymic TCR repertoires among unrelated individuals. The study characterized TCR alpha and beta repertoires from eight infant thymus samples and a few related peripheral blood samples. Donor ages ranging from about 7 to 250 days were recorded, and roughly six male and a couple of female infants were included in the cohort. Thymocytes were mechanically released from the tissue and were stored as pellets of 10-30 million cells at -70 degrees C. A QIAsymphony instrument was used to extract genomic DNA from frozen cell pellets. The immunoSEQ multiplex PCR assay was used to amplify the TCRB and TCRAD loci from a standardized quantity of quality-controlled genomic DNA. The amplicons covered the V(D)J region and were long enough to include the CDR3 and to identify the V and J genes. The commercial immunoSEQ service was used to sequence amplicons on an Illumina platform. Corrections for primer bias and sequencing errors followed previously described methods, while TCRAD and TCRB definitions were based on the IMGT database. Repertoires were analysed with immunoSEQ Analyzer 3.0 and VDJTools, covering basic statistics, V/J segment usage, diversity estimates, rarefaction and pairwise overlap. To estimate diversity, the Chao1, ChaoE, Efron-Thisted, Shannon and inverse Simpson indices were applied, and diversity was also estimated on datasets down-sampled to the smallest sample. Repertoire overlap was assessed by strict matching of CDR3 nucleotide sequence, V gene and J gene, and clustering was done by Jaccard-based multidimensional scaling. On average, thymus samples gave 800,000 or so unique TCRB clonotypes, whereas blood samples gave about 92,000.

The sequence is built from TRBV6-1 and TRBJ2-1; TRBD1 agrees with 8 junctional bases. The TCR sequence derives from a boy in the first two years of life with a congenital heart defect. Donor details come from another sample of the same person, matched by shared clones. Material: thymocytes. Here is the DNA: TGTGCCAGCAGTCACAGGGGCCCAGGGGGCGCTGAGCAGTTCTTC. Its translation is CASSHRGPGGAEQFF.